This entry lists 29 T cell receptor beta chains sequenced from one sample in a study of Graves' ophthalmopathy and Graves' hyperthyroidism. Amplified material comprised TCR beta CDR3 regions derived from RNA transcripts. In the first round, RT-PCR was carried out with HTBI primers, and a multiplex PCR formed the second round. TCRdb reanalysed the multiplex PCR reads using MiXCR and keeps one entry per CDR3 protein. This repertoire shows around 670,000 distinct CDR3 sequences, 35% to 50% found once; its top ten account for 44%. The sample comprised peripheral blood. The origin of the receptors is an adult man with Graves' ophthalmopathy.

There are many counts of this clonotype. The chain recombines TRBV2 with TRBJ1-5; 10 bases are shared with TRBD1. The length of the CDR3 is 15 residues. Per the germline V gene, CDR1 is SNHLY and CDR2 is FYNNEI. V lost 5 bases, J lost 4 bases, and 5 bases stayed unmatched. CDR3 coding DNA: TGTGCCAGCAGTCGGGACAGGGGCTGGAATCAGCCCCAGCATTTT. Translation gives CASSRDRGWNQPQHF.

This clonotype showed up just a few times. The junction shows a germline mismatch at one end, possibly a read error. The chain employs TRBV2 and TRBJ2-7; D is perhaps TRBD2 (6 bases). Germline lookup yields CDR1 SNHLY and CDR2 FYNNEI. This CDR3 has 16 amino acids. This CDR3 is CASSQGGGLYSYEQYF. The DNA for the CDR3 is TGCGCCAGCAGCCAAGGCGGAGGACTATACTCCTACGAGCAGTACTTC.

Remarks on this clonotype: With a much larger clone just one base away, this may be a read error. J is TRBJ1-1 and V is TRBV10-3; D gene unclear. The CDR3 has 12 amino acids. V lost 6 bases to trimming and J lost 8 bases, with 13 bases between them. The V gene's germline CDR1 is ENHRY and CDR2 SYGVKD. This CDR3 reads CAISLGFQEAFF. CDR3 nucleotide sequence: TGTGCCATCAGCTTAGGGTTTCAGGAAGCTTTCTTT.

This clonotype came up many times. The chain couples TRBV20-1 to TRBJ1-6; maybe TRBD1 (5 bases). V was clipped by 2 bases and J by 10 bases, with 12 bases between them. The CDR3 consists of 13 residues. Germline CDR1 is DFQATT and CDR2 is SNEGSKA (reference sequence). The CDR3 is CSARLQAASPLHF. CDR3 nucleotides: TGCAGTGCTAGATTACAGGCTGCGTCACCCCTCCACTTT.

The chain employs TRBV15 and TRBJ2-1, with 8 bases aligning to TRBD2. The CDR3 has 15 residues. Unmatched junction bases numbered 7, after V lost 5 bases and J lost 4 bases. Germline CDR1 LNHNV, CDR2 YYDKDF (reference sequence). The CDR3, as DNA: TGTGCCACCAGCCTTGGCGGGGGGACTTACAATGAGCAGTTCTTC. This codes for CATSLGGGTYNEQFF.

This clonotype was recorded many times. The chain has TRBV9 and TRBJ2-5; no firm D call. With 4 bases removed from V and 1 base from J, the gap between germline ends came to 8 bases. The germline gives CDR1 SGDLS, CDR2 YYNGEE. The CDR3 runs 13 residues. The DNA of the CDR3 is TGTGCCAGCAGCCGAGCGATCCAAGAGACCCAGTACTTC. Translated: CASSRAIQETQYF. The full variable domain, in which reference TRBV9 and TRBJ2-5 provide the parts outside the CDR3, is DSGVTQTPKHLITATGQRVTLRCSPRSGDLSVYWYQQSLDQGLQFLIQYYNGEERAKGNILERFSAQQFPDLHSELNLSSLELGDSALYFCASSRAIQETQYFGPGTRLLVL.

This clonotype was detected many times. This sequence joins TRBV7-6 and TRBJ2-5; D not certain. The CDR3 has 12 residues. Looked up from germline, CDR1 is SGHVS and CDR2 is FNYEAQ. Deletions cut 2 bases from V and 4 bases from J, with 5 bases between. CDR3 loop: CASSLSGETQYF. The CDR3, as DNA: TGTGCCAGCAGCTTATCCGGAGAGACCCAGTACTTC.

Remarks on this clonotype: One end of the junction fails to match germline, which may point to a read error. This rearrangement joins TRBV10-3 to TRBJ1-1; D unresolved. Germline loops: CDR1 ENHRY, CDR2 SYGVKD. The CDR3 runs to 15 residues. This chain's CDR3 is CASSALPWSDTEAFF. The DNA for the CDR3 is TGTGCCAGCAGTGCGCTCCCCTGGTCGGACACTGAAGCTTTCTTT.

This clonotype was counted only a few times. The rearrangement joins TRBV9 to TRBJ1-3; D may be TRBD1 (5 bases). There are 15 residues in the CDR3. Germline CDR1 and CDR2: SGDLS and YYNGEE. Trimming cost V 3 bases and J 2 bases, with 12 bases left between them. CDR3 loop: CASSGIRAPGNTIYF. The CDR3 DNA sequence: TGTGCCAGCAGCGGAATCAGGGCCCCTGGAAACACCATATATTTT.

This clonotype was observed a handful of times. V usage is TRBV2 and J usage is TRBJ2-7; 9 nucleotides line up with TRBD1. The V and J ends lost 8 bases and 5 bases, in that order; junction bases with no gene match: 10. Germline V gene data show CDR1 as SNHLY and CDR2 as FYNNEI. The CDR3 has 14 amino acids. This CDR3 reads CASVSGTGPNEQYF. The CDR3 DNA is TGTGCCAGCGTTTCCGGGACAGGGCCCAACGAGCAGTACTTC.

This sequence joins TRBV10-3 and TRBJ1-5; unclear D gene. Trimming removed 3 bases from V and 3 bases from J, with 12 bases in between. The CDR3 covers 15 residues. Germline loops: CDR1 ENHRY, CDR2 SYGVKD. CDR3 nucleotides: TGTGCCATCAGTGACCCGGACCGACACAATCAGCCCCAGCATTTT. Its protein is CAISDPDRHNQPQHF.

The CDR3 loop is CASRLLGSGGRYEQYF. CDR3 DNA: TGTGCCAGCAGACTTCTGGGTAGCGGGGGTCGGTACGAGCAGTACTTC. The chain combines TRBV15 with TRBJ2-7; 9 bases are a match to TRBD2. The trim removed 10 bases at V and 4 bases at J, leaving 17 bases unmatched. Germline CDR1 is LNHNV and CDR2 is YYDKDF (reference sequence). This CDR3 has 16 residues. Full variable domain (remainder filled in from reference TRBV15 and TRBJ2-7): DAMVIQNPRYQVTQFGKPVTLSCSQTLNHNVMYWYQQKSSQAPKLLFHYYDKDFNNEADTPDNFQSRRPNTSFCFLDIRSPGLGDTAMYLCASRLLGSGGRYEQYFGPGTRLTVT.

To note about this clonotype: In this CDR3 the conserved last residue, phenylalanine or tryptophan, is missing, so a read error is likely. The CDR3 protein is CSTSGDMSPYEQYL. The CDR3 nucleotides are TGCAGCACTTCCGGAGACATGAGCCCCTACGAGCAGTACCTC. The chain links TRBV29-1 to TRBJ2-7, with unresolved D. Trimming left V 8 bases short and J 2 bases short, with 19 bases between. CDR1 and CDR2 (germline): SQVTM, ANQGSEA. This CDR3 has 14 residues.

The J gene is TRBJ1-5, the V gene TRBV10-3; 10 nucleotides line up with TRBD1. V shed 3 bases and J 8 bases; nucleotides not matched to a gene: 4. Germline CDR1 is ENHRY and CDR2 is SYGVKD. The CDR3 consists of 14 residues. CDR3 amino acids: CAISERDRGEPQHF. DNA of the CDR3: TGTGCCATCAGTGAACGGGACAGGGGAGAGCCCCAGCATTTT.

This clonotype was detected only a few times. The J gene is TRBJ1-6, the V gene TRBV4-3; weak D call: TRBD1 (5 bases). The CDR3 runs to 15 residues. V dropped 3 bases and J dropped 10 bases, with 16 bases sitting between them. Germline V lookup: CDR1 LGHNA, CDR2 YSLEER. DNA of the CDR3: TGCGCCAGCAGCCAGAAACATGGCAGGGACTCACCCCTCCACTTT. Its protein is CASSQKHGRDSPLHF.

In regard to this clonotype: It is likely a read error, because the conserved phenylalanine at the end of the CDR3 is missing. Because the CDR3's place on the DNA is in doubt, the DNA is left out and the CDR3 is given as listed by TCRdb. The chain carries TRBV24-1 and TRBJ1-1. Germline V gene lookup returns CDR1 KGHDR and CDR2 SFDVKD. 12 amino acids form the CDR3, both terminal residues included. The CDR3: CATSGTVAGDTY.

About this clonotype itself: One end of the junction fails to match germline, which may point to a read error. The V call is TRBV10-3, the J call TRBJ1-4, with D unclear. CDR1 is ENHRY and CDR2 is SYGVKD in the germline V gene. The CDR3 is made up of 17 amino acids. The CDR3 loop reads CASSYDSPFRSFEKLFF. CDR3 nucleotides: TGTGCCAGCAGTTACGATTCTCCGTTTAGATCTTTCGAAAAACTGTTTTTT.

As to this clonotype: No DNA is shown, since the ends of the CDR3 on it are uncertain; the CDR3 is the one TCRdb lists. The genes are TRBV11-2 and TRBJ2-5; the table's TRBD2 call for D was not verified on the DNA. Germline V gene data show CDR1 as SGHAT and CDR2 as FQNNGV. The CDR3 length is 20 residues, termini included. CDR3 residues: CASSFYICSARAGLTETQYF.

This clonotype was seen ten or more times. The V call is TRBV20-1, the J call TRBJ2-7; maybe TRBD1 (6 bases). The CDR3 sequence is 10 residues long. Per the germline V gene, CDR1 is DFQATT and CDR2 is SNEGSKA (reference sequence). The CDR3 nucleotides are TGCAGTGCGTACACCGGGACAATTATTGTC. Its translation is CSAYTGTIIV.

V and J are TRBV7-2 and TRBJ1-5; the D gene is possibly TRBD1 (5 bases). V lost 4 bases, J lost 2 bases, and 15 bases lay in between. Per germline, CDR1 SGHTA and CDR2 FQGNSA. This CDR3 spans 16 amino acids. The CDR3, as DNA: TGTGCCAGCAGCTCTAGCGGTGGGGCTCGCAATCAGCCCCAGCATTTT. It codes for CASSSSGGARNQPQHF.

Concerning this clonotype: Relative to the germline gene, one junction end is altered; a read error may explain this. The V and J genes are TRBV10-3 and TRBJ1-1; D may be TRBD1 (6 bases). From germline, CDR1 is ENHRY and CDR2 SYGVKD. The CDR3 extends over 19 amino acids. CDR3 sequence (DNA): TGTGCCAGCAGTTACGGGGGCAGAGTGAGACGAGAAAAGAACACTGAAGCTTTCTTT. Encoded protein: CASSYGGRVRREKNTEAFF.

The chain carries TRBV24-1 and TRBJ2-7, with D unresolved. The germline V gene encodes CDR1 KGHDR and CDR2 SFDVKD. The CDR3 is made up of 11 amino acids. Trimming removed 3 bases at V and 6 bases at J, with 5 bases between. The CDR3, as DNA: TGTGCCACCAGTGATGAATGCGAGCAGTACTTC. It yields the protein CATSDECEQYF.

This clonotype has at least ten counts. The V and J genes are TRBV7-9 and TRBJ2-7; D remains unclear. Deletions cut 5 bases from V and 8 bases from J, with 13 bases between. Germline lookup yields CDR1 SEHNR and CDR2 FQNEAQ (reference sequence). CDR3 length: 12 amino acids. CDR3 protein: CASSQDMVKQYF. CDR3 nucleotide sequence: TGTGCCAGCAGCCAAGACATGGTGAAGCAGTACTTC.

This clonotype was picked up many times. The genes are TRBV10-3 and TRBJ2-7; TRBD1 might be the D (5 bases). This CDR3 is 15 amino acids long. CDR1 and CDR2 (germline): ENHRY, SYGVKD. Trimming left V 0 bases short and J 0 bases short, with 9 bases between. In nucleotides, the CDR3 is TGTGCCATCAGTGAGTCCTACACAGGCTCCTACGAGCAGTACTTC. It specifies CAISESYTGSYEQYF.

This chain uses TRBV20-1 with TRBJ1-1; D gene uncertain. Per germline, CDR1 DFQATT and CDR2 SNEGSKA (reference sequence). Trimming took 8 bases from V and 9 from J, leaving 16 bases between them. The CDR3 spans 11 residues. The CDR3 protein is CSTTWLFQAFF. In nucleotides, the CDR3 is TGCAGTACGACGTGGCTCTTTCAAGCTTTCTTT.

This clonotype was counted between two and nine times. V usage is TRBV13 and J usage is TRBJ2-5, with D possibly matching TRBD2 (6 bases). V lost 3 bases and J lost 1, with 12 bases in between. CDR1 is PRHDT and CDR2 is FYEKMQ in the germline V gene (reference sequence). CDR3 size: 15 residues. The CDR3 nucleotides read TGTGCCAGCAGCTTGCTGCGGGGCGGCCAAGAGACCCAGTACTTC. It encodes CASSLLRGGQETQYF. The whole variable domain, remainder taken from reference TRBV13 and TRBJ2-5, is AAGVIQSPRHLIKEKRETATLKCYPIPRHDTVYWYQQGPGQDPQFLISFYEKMQSDKGSIPDRFSAQQFSDYHSELNMSSLELGDSALYFCASSLLRGGQETQYFGPGTRLLVL.

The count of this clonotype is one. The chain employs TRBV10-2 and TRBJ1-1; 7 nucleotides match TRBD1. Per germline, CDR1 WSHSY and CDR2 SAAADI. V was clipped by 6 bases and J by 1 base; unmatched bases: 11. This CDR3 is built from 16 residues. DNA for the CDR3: TGCGCCAGCAGGAGAGCCGGGACAGAGGAGAACACTGAAGCTTTCTTT. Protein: CASRRAGTEENTEAFF.

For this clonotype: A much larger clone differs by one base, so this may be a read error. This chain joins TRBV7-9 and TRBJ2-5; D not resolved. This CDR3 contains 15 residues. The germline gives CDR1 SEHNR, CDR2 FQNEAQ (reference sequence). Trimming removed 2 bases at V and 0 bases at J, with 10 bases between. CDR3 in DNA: TGTGCCAGCAGCTTAACCCAGGCTAACCAAGAGACCCAGTACTTC. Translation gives CASSLTQANQETQYF. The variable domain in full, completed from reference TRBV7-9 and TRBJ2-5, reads DTGVSQNPRHKITKRGQNVTFRCDPISEHNRLYWYRQTLGQGPEFLTYFQNEAQLEKSRLLSDRFSAERPKGSFSTLEIQRTEQGDSAMYLCASSLTQANQETQYFGPGTRLLVL.

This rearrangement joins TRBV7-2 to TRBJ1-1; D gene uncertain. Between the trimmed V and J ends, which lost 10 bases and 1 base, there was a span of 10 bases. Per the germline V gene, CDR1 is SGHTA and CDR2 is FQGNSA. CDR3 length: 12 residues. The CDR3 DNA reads TGTGCCATCGACAAAGGGAACACTGAAGCTTTCTTT. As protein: CAIDKGNTEAFF.